The sequence of this TCR beta chain was determined in a study of blood T cell repertoires in COVID-19. Across the study: PBMCs, B-cell-depleted T cells, or T cells were the source of the cDNA or gDNA that made up the material.

V lost 6 bases and J lost 2; bases outside the gene matches: 6. Per germline, CDR1 MDHEN and CDR2 SYDVKM. The CDR3 is 14 amino acids. Participants had their cohort set by participant-reported clinical history. The method was immunoSEQ multiplex PCR; TCRdb's version includes in-frame clones alone and lacks a portion of them. The sample yields about 380,000 clones, 88% seen once. The sequenced sample consisted of PBMCs or T cells enriched from blood (not recorded which). This TCR derives from a woman younger than 35 who had recovered from COVID-19. The V call is TRBV28, the J call TRBJ2-5; TRBD2 agrees at 7 bases. CDR3 amino acids: CASRGGKGQETQYF. The CDR3 coding sequence is TGTGCCAGCAGGGGAGGGAAGGGGCAAGAGACCCAGTACTTC.